The clone carrying this T cell receptor (beta chain) came up a few times. Its antigen is undetermined. Time point reported: patch test 1, 2 weeks after DPC sensitization. Treatment noted: therapeutic diphenylcyclopropenone sensitization with weekly scalp DPC. TCRdb fed the RACE reads into MiXCR, producing one record per CDR3 protein. The sample holds roughly 100,000 distinct CDR3 sequences, 11% seen once. The data are from a study of human T cells and chemical hapten exposure. Study context: Alopecia areata, totalis or universalis affected patients, mainly female. General study results and limits: Counts of TCRs expanded at PT1 correlated positively with patch test score.

The CDR3 runs 13 residues. Trimming removed 3 bases from V and 4 bases from J, with 9 bases in between. The chain carries TRBV12-3 or TRBV12-4 and TRBJ2-5; no definite D call. Sequencing was performed on whole blood, taken in connection with sensitization to the hapten diphenylcyclopropenone (DPC). The TCR originated in a woman in her thirties or forties with alopecia areata. Some clones in this sample may be carry-over from other donors' samples. The CDR3 loop is CASSFYPRETQYF. DNA for the CDR3: TGTGCCAGCAGTTTTTACCCGCGAGAGACCCAGTACTTC.